Shown below are 30 T cell receptor beta chains from a single sample sequenced in a study of T cells after posttransplantation cyclophosphamide. Profiling relied on immunoSEQ multiplex PCR, and the TCRdb table lists in-frame clones only, not all of them. The table lists roughly 19,000 clones, roughly 70% of them singletons, with less than 35% in the top ten. Cyclophosphamide on days +3 and +4 followed busulfan-fludarabine conditioning and a marrow graft. Sequencing was performed on PBMCs, taken after an allogeneic stem cell transplant with post-transplant cyclophosphamide. These receptor sequences come from a male patient aged 25-45 years who received an allogeneic stem cell transplant from a related donor, was CMV-positive, and had acute GVHD only. A share of the T cells may be of graft donor origin.

This clone was recorded a few times. This chain connects TRBV4-1 to TRBJ2-1; D might be TRBD1 (6 bases). Germline V gives CDR1 MGHRA, CDR2 YSYEKL. CDR3 length equals 12 residues. Trimming took 2 bases from V and 13 from J, leaving 12 bases between them. CDR3 sequence (DNA): TGCGCCAGCAGCCAACAACAGGGTGTCCAGTTCTTC. Translation gives CASSQQQGVQFF.

This chain links TRBV28 with TRBJ2-7; a possible D gene is TRBD1 (6 bases). Germline V gene data show CDR1 as MDHEN and CDR2 as SYDVKM. With 5 bases removed from V and 3 bases from J, the gap between germline ends came to 14 bases. The CDR3 has 14 residues. The CDR3 loop reads CASSRPGQVYEQYF. In DNA, the CDR3 is TGTGCCAGCAGTCGTCCGGGACAAGTCTACGAGCAGTACTTC.

The V gene is TRBV6-1, the J gene TRBJ1-2; 9 nucleotides line up with TRBD1. The CDR3 extends over 15 amino acids. CDR1 and CDR2 from the germline V gene are MNHNS and SASEGT. The V gene end was trimmed by 7 bases and the J gene end by 4 bases; junction bases not matched to a gene: 10. DNA of the CDR3: TGTGCCAGCAAGCCCCCGGGACAGGGTGGCTATGGCTACACCTTC. Encoded protein: CASKPPGQGGYGYTF.

The gene calls are TRBV5-1 and TRBJ2-5; 9 bases fit TRBD1. Trimming took 4 bases from V and 3 from J; bases not matched to a gene: 4. Per the germline V gene, CDR1 is SGHRS and CDR2 is YFSETQ. The CDR3 is made up of 14 amino acids. CDR3 protein: CASSMGQGEETQYF. The CDR3 nucleotides read TGCGCCAGCAGCATGGGACAGGGAGAAGAGACCCAGTACTTC.

This clone was seen only a few times. The rearrangement uses TRBV2 and TRBJ1-2; 7 bases agree with TRBD1. The CDR3 is 15 residues long. Germline trimming cut 5 bases from V and 4 bases from J; bases unmatched to any gene: 10. The germline gives CDR1 SNHLY, CDR2 FYNNEI. The CDR3 DNA reads TGTGCCAGCAGTAACCCGGGACAGACTTCCTATGGCTACACCTTC. Residues: CASSNPGQTSYGYTF.

The chain links TRBV5-1 to TRBJ2-1, with TRBD2 matching over 9 bases. CDR1 is SGHRS, CDR2 YFSETQ, per germline. The CDR3 extends over 14 amino acids. The V segment lost 1 base and the J segment 8 bases; nucleotides outside the gene matches: 4. CDR3 in amino acids: CASSLLSGGYEQFF. DNA of the CDR3: TGCGCCAGCAGCTTGCTTAGCGGGGGCTATGAGCAGTTCTTC.

Worth noting for this clone: The same CDR3 is also encoded by other DNA sequences in this sample. V and J are TRBV19 and TRBJ1-6, with a possible D match to TRBD1 (6 bases). The CDR3 loop spans 16 amino acids. The V and J ends lost 4 bases and 0 bases respectively, with 10 bases between them. The germline gives CDR1 LNHDA, CDR2 SQIVND (reference sequence). The DNA for the CDR3 is TGTGCCAGTAGTAGCAGGGGTAACTCCTATAATTCACCCCTCCACTTT. It codes for CASSSRGNSYNSPLHF.

The CDR3 here is CASSLSGGYSPLHF. CDR3 coding DNA: TGTGCCAGCAGCTTATCAGGGGGCTATTCACCCCTCCACTTT. The V gene is TRBV7-2, the J gene TRBJ1-6; 8 nucleotides line up with TRBD1. The germline V gene has CDR1 SGHTA and CDR2 FQGNSA. The CDR3 extends over 14 amino acids. V gave up 2 bases and J gave up 8 bases; unmatched junction bases: 2.

CDR3 in amino acids: CASREASGNTIYF. The DNA of the CDR3 is TGTGCCAGCAGGGAGGCCTCTGGAAACACCATATATTTT. J is TRBJ1-3 and V is TRBV4-2; D uncertain. The CDR3 has 13 residues. V dropped 6 bases and J dropped 0 bases, with 6 bases sitting between them. Germline CDR1 LGHNA, CDR2 YNFKEQ.

The V and J genes are TRBV9 and TRBJ2-5, with 8 bases matching TRBD2. V lost 3 bases to trimming and J lost 5 bases; unmatched junction nucleotides: 6. The CDR3 length is 14 residues. Germline V CDR1 and CDR2: SGDLS, YYNGEE. The CDR3 reads CASSGGLGSETQYF. The CDR3 DNA is TGTGCCAGCAGCGGGGGACTAGGAAGCGAGACCCAGTACTTC. The full variable domain, its missing parts supplied by reference TRBV9 and TRBJ2-5, is DSGVTQTPKHLITATGQRVTLRCSPRSGDLSVYWYQQSLDQGLQFLIQYYNGEERAKGNILERFSAQQFPDLHSELNLSSLELGDSALYFCASSGGLGSETQYFGPGTRLLVL.

Notes on this clone: Other DNA sequences in the sample encode the same CDR3. CDR3: CASSLRDRGSNTEAFF. CDR3 sequence (DNA): TGTGCCAGCAGCTTAAGGGACAGGGGATCTAACACTGAAGCTTTCTTT. The rearrangement joins TRBV7-8 to TRBJ1-1; 10 nucleotides match TRBD1. Losses at the gene ends were 2 bases for V and 2 bases for J; bases not matched to a gene: 5. There are 16 residues in the CDR3. Germline values: CDR1 SGHVS, CDR2 FQNEAQ.

About this clone: Other DNA sequences of this sample code for an identical CDR3. The rearrangement joins TRBV10-2 to TRBJ2-3, with 7 bases identical to TRBD1. This CDR3 is built from 14 residues. Germline CDR1 and CDR2: WSHSY and SAAADI. Trimming took 7 bases from V and 3 from J; bases not matched to a gene: 7. Here the CDR3 DNA reads TGCGCCAGCACGCCCAGGGGGTTAACAGATACGCAGTATTTT. Translated: CASTPRGLTDTQYF.

The genes are TRBV7-2 and TRBJ2-7; the D is unclear. Germline CDR1 SGHTA, CDR2 FQGNSA. Trimming removed 0 bases from V and 3 bases from J, with 6 bases in between. This CDR3 comprises 13 residues. CDR3 sequence reads: CASSLARYYEQYF. Written as DNA, the CDR3 is TGTGCCAGCAGCTTAGCGCGGTACTACGAGCAGTACTTC.

This clone has only one observation. The chain carries TRBV7-2 and TRBJ2-6, with D possibly TRBD1 on 5 matching bases. Trimming pared 6 bases from V and 0 bases from J, leaving 12 bases between. The germline CDR1 and CDR2 sequences are SGHTA and FQGNSA. CDR3 length: 16 residues. The DNA for the CDR3 is TGTGCCAGCAGAGAACAGGTCGCCTCTGGGGCCAACGTCCTGACTTTC. Residues: CASREQVASGANVLTF.

This clone was observed a single time. The J gene is TRBJ2-1, the V gene TRBV25-1, with TRBD2 identical over 10 bases. This CDR3 comprises 14 residues. CDR1 MGHDK and CDR2 SYGVNS come from the germline V gene. V lost 7 bases, J lost 10 bases, and 10 bases stayed unmatched. This CDR3 reads CASIRSGGAGEQFF. In DNA form, the CDR3 reads TGTGCCAGCATCAGGAGCGGGGGGGCCGGCGAGCAGTTCTTC.

This chain links TRBV5-1 with TRBJ2-5; D is ambiguous. Looked up from germline, CDR1 is SGHRS and CDR2 is YFSETQ. Trimming took off 2 bases at V and 5 bases at J, with 4 bases between the two ends. The CDR3 sequence is 11 residues long. The CDR3 DNA sequence: TGCGCCAGCAGCTTCGGGGAGACCCAGTACTTC. This codes for CASSFGETQYF.

Concerning this clone itself: This sample includes further DNA sequences coding for the same CDR3. This rearrangement joins TRBV6-1 to TRBJ1-5; perhaps TRBD1 as D (6 bases). Germline CDR1 is MNHNS and CDR2 is SASEGT. The ends were cut back, 6 bases at V and 6 bases at J, with 15 bases in the middle. The CDR3 sequence is 14 residues long. The CDR3, as DNA: TGTGCCAGCAGGCACAGGGAGTTGAGTCAGCCCCAGCATTTT. This translates into CASRHRELSQPQHF.

The genes are TRBV7-2 and TRBJ2-3, with 14 nucleotides matching TRBD2. This CDR3 spans 15 amino acids. Losses at the gene ends were 4 bases for V and 3 bases for J; bases not matched to a gene: 0. CDR1 is SGHTA, CDR2 FQGNSA, per germline. The CDR3 region has the DNA TGTGCCAGCAGCTGGACTAGCGGGGGGACAGATACGCAGTATTTT. Protein sequence: CASSWTSGGTDTQYF.

V and J are TRBV29-1 and TRBJ2-5, with 10 bases matching TRBD2. The CDR3 consists of 14 residues. After removal of 4 bases from V and 4 bases from J, the junction contained 6 bases not matched to a gene. Per the germline V gene, CDR1 is SQVTM and CDR2 is ANQGSEA. The CDR3 loop reads CSVGQRGGVETQYF. DNA of the CDR3: TGCAGCGTTGGACAGCGGGGGGGTGTAGAGACCCAGTACTTC.

CDR3 protein: CASSLRQGMNTEAFF. For the CDR3, the DNA is TGTGCCAGCAGCCTTCGACAGGGAATGAACACTGAAGCTTTCTTT. This chain uses TRBV5-4 with TRBJ1-1; 7 nucleotides line up with TRBD1. CDR1 and CDR2 (germline): SGHNT, YYREEE (reference sequence). J gave up 0 bases and V 4 bases, and 6 bases lay outside the gene matches. The CDR3 loop spans 15 amino acids.

V is TRBV4-3 and J is TRBJ2-5; 9 bases map to TRBD2. Per the germline V gene, CDR1 is LGHNA and CDR2 is YSLEER. J lost 2 bases, V lost 1 base, and 8 bases had no gene match. The CDR3 is made up of 17 amino acids. The CDR3, as DNA: TGCGCCAGCAGCCAAGGGTGGGGGACTAGCCCACAAGAGACCCAGTACTTC. Amino acids: CASSQGWGTSPQETQYF.

V and J are TRBV18 and TRBJ2-7; D may be TRBD1 (5 bases). The CDR3 has 13 amino acids. V was trimmed by 2 bases and J by 2 bases, leaving 7 bases between them. Germline CDR1 is KGHSH and CDR2 is LQKENI. CDR3 loop: CASSPDSAYEQYF. DNA of the CDR3: TGTGCCAGCTCACCAGACAGCGCCTACGAGCAGTACTTC.

The chain links TRBV7-3 to TRBJ2-3, with a weak D call TRBD2 (5 bases). CDR1 SGHTA and CDR2 FQGTGA come from the germline V gene. CDR3 length: 15 residues. V was trimmed by 7 bases and J by 0 bases, leaving 14 bases between them. In DNA form, the CDR3 reads TGTGCCAGCAACAGTAAAGCGGATAGCACAGATACGCAGTATTTT. Its protein product is CASNSKADSTDTQYF.

This clone was observed once. This rearrangement joins TRBV28 to TRBJ1-1; D gene ambiguous. The length of the CDR3 is 14 residues. Trimming left V 6 bases short and J 6 bases short, with 17 bases between. Germline CDR1 MDHEN, CDR2 SYDVKM. This chain's CDR3 is CASSFHLGRAEAFF. The CDR3 nucleotides are TGTGCCAGCAGCTTCCATCTGGGTCGGGCTGAAGCTTTCTTT.

The genes are TRBV7-2 and TRBJ2-2; TRBD1 matches 9 bases. Germline trimming cut 5 bases from V and 7 bases from J; bases unmatched to any gene: 8. Germline V gene sequence: CDR1 SGHTA, CDR2 FQGNSA. The CDR3 spans 15 residues. The CDR3 bases are TGTGCCAGCAGCGGGTGGACAGGGGCGGGCGGGGAGCTGTTTTTT. Translation gives CASSGWTGAGGELFF.

The rearrangement joins TRBV2 to TRBJ1-1; 8 positions match TRBD1. Germline assignment: CDR1 SNHLY and CDR2 FYNNEI. V was pared by 7 bases and J by 0 bases, with 4 bases of the junction left unmatched. The CDR3 has 14 residues. CDR3 amino acids: CASTRTGMNTEAFF. The CDR3 DNA sequence: TGTGCCAGCACCAGGACAGGGATGAACACTGAAGCTTTCTTT.

The sample holds a few counts of this clone. This chain links TRBV30 with TRBJ2-4, with D maybe TRBD2 (5 bases). Germline lookup yields CDR1 GTSNPN and CDR2 SVGIG (reference sequence). There are 14 residues in the CDR3. The V gene lost 8 bases and the J gene lost 1 base, with 15 bases spanning the gap. Here the CDR3 DNA reads TGTGCCGGGCTGACACGAGGGGCCAAAAACATTCAGTACTTC. It yields the protein CAGLTRGAKNIQYF. Full variable domain (remainder filled in from reference TRBV30 and TRBJ2-4): SQTIHQWPATLVQPVGSPLSLECTVEGTSNPNLYWYRQAAGRGLQLLFYSVGIGQISSEVPQNLSASRPQDRQFILSSKKLLLSDSGFYLCAGLTRGAKNIQYFGAGTRLSVL.

This clone has a single count. Germline is not matched at one junction end, which may reflect a read error. The CDR3, as DNA: TGTGCCTGGAAAGGCTATCAGGATGGCCACACCTTC. It encodes CAWKGYQDGHTF. J is TRBJ1-2 and V is TRBV30, with D unclear. Germline V gene sequence: CDR1 GTSNPN, CDR2 SVGIG (reference sequence). The length of the CDR3 is 12 residues.

The chain is built from TRBV28 and TRBJ2-7, with a tentative D call TRBD2 (6 bases). The CDR3 is made up of 18 amino acids. CDR1 and CDR2 (germline): MDHEN, SYDVKM. With 4 bases removed from V and 3 bases from J, the gap between germline ends came to 25 bases. CDR3 DNA: TGTGCCAGCAGTTCCCCCCTTTTAGTGGAGGGACCCGTCTACGAGCAGTACTTC. Translated, it gives CASSSPLLVEGPVYEQYF.

The table lists this clone with a few counts. The chain employs TRBV7-2 and TRBJ1-1; D not resolved. Germline V gene data show CDR1 as SGHTA and CDR2 as FQGNSA. V gave up 1 base and J gave up 1 base, with 7 bases separating them. This CDR3 is built from 14 residues. The CDR3 nucleotides are TGTGCCAGCAGCTTAGGTCTCCCGAACACTGAAGCTTTCTTT. The encoded protein is CASSLGLPNTEAFF.